This paragraph reports one T cell receptor (beta chain). Generated by immunoSEQ multiplex PCR, the TCRdb table keeps only in-frame clones and is missing some. The sample contains around 84,000 clones, 94% of which appear only once. Trimming removed 3 bases from V and 0 bases from J, with 3 bases in between. The CDR3 covers 12 residues. In germline, CDR1 is MDHEN, CDR2 SYDVKM. This entry comes from a study of T cell changes during pregnancy in multiple sclerosis. This receptor was taken from a female donor in good health, enrolled as a control in a pregnancy study. The source was peripheral blood, collected in the second trimester of pregnancy. This chain joins TRBV28 and TRBJ2-7; D is uncertain. The CDR3 coding sequence is TGTGCCAGCAGTTTCGGCTCCTACGAGCAGTACTTC. This sequence encodes CASSFGSYEQYF.